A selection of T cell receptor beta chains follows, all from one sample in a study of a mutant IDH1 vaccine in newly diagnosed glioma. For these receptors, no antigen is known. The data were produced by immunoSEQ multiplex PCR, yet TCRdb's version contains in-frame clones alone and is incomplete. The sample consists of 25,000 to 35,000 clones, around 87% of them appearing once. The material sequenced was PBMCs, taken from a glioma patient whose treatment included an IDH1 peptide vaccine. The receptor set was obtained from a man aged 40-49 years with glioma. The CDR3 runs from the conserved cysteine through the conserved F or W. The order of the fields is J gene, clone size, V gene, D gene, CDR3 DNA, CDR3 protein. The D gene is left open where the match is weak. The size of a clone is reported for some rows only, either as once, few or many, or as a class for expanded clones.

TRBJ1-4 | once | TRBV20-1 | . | TGCAGTGCTAGGGGGGGCTATTTT | CSARGGYF
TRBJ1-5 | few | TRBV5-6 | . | TGTGCCAGCAGCTCAAGAATGATGGGGTTTCAGCCCCAGCATTTT | CASSSRMMGFQPQHF
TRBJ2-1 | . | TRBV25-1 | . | TGTGCCAGCAGTGAATTTAGAACAGCCTCCTACAATGAGCAGTTCTTC | CASSEFRTASYNEQFF
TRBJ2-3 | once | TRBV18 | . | TGTGCCAGCTCACCCCGAGAGGGCTCGACAGATACGCAGTATTTT | CASSPREGSTDTQYF
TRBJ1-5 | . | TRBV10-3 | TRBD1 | TGTGCCATCAGTGGGGACAGTACTAGCAATCAGCCCCAGCATTTT | CAISGDSTSNQPQHF
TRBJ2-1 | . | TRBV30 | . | TGTGCCACGAGACAGGACTCCTACAATGAGCAGTTCTTC | CATRQDSYNEQFF
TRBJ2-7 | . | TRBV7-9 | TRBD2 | TGTGCCAGCAGCCCACCCCCGGGGAGGGATCTCTACGAGCAGTACTTC | CASSPPPGRDLYEQYF
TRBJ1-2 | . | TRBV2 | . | TGTGCCAGCAGTGTCGACGAGACCCCTGAGGGCTACACCTTC | CASSVDETPEGYTF
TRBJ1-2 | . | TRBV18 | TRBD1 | TGTGCCAGGCGCCCCCGGACAGGGAATGGCTACACCTTC | CARRPRTGNGYTF
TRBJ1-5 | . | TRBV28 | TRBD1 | TGTGCCAGCAGTTTGCGGGGACAGGGGGCGAGAGGCAATCAGCCCCAGCATTTT | CASSLRGQGARGNQPQHF
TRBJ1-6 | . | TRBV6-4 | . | TGTGCCAGCAGTGACTCTTACGGGAATTCACCCCTCCACTTT | CASSDSYGNSPLHF
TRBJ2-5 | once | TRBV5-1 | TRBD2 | TGCGCCAGCAGCTTGTTGGCTAGCGGGAGGGAGACCCAGTACTTC | CASSLLASGRETQYF
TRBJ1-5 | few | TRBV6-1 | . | TGTGCCAGCAGGGAACAGGGATATAGCAATCAGCCCCAGCATTTT | CASREQGYSNQPQHF
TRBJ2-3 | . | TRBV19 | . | TGTGCCAGTAGTCCACGATCGGGGAAATCCCGCACAGATACGCAGTATTTT | CASSPRSGKSRTDTQYF
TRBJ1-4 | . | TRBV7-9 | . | TGTGCCAGCAGCCTACAGGGTGCAAAACTGTTTTTT | CASSLQGAKLFF
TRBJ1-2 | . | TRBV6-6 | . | TGTGCCAGCAGTTACTCCTTTGGGGGTATGGATGATGGCTACACCTTC | CASSYSFGGMDDGYTF
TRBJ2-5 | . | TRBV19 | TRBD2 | TGTGCCAGCCAGCGGGGGGCCCGGGAGACCCAGTACTTC | CASQRGARETQYF
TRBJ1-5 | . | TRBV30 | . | TGTGCCTGGAGTGTGGGGTCCCAACCTAATCAGCCCCAGCATTTT | CAWSVGSQPNQPQHF
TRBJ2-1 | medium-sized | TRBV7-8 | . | TGTGCCAGCAGCTCTTCGACCTCATTGGGCTACAATGAGCAGTTCTTC | CASSSSTSLGYNEQFF
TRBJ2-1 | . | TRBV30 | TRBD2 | TGTGCCTGGAGCACTAGCGGGGCCCCTCGTCGGCAGTTCTTC | CAWSTSGAPRRQFF
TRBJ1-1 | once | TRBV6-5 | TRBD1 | TGTGCCAGCAGTTGGTCGGACAGGTTGAACACTGAAGCTTTCTTT | CASSWSDRLNTEAFF
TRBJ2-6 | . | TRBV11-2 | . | TGTGCCGGCAGCAGCCCTACGACAACGCCTGCCGGGGCCAACGTCCTGACTTTC | CAGSSPTTTPAGANVLTF
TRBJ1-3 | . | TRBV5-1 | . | TGCGCCAGCAGCCCCCAAGGTCGGACGGCTGGAAACACCATATATTTT | CASSPQGRTAGNTIYF
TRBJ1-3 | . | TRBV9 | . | TGTGCCAGCAGCGTGTCCGCGGGAACTGGAAACACCATATATTTT | CASSVSAGTGNTIYF
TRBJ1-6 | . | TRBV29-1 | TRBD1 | TGCAGCGTAAGGGGGCTCGAGAATTCACCCCTCCACTTT | CSVRGLENSPLHF
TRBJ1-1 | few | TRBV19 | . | TGTGCCAGTAGTCTGACCACGGACACTGAAGCTTTCTTT | CASSLTTDTEAFF
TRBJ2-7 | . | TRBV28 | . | TGTGCCAGCAGTTACTCGATCCTGACTTTCTACGAGCAGTACTTC | CASSYSILTFYEQYF
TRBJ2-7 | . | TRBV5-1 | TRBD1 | TGCGCCAGCAGCTTAATTCCGGGACAGGGGTCCTACGAGCAGTACTTC | CASSLIPGQGSYEQYF
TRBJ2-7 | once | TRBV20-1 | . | TGCAGTGCTAGCGGGGGTTACGAGCAGTACTTC | CSASGGYEQYF
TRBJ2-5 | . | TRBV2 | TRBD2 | TGTGCCAGCAGTCCCTTAGCGGGAGCGGGAGAGACCCAGTACTTC | CASSPLAGAGETQYF
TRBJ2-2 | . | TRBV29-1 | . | TGCAGCGTCGGCTTCGCGACCGGGGAGCTGTTTTTT | CSVGFATGELFF
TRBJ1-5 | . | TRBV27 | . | TGTGCCAGCAGTTTAATTGGACAGCCCCAGCATTTT | CASSLIGQPQHF
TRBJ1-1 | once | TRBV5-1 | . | TGCGCCAGCAGCTTTGGGAGGATTTCGAACACTGAAGCTTTCTTT | CASSFGRISNTEAFF